This record looks at one TCR beta chain sequence and its context. What it recognizes is unknown. Sequencing used immunoSEQ multiplex PCR; TCRdb keeps in-frame clones, though not all of them. This sample carries approximately 600,000 clones, roughly 95% of them seen once, and the ten largest clones take approximately 0.12%. There are 15 residues in the CDR3. Per the germline V gene, CDR1 is LNHNV and CDR2 is YYDKDF (reference sequence). The V segment lost 6 bases and the J segment 4 bases; nucleotides outside the gene matches: 6. The data stem from a study of shared clonotypes between healthy human individuals. The study's findings and limits: Clonotype sharing among donors likely depends on sequencing depth. It was the non-shared clonotypes that had lower generation probabilities than clonotypes shared by all four donors.

CD8 cells regarded as naive lacked CD45RO, were positively chosen for CCR7, and omitted terminally differentiated effector memory CD45RA+ cells. The sample was naive CD8+ T cells sorted from blood. This clonotype was sampled from a woman in her thirties in good health. The V gene is TRBV15, the J gene TRBJ2-2; TRBD2 aligns across 9 bases. As DNA, the CDR3 is TGTGCCACCAGGGCGACTAGCGGCCCCACCGGGGAGCTGTTTTTT. This translates into CATRATSGPTGELFF.